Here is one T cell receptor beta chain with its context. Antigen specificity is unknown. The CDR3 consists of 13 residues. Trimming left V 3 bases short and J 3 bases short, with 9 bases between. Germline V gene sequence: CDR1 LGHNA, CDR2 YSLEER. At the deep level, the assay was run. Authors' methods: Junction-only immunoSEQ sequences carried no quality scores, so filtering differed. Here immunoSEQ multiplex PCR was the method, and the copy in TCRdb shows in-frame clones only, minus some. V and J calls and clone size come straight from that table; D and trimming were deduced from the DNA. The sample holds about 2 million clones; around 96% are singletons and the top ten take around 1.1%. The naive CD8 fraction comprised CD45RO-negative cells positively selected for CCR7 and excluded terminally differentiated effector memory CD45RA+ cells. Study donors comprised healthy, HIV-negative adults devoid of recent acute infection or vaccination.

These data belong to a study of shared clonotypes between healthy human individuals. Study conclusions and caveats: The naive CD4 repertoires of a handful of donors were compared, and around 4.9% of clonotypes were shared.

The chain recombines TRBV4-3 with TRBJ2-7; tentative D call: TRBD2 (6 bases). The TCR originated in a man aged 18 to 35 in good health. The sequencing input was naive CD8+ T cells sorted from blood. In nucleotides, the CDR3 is TGCGCCAGCAGCCAGGGACTGTTCTACGAGCAGTACTTC. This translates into CASSQGLFYEQYF.